This T cell receptor (beta chain) is drawn from a study of blood T cell repertoires in COVID-19. About the study: From the United States, Italy and Spain came samples of acute and convalescent COVID-19. PBMCs, B-cell-depleted T cells, or T cells provided the cDNA or gDNA that made up the material.

Losses at the gene ends were 7 bases for V and 10 bases for J; bases not matched to a gene: 6. This CDR3 comprises 12 residues. The germline V gene encodes CDR1 GTSNPN and CDR2 SVGIG (reference sequence). The authors' processing: Using reference gene primer amplification, nucleated cell counts were estimated. Libraries were prepared by immunoSEQ multiplex PCR; TCRdb keeps only in-frame clonotypes and omits some of them. V and J calls plus clone size are reproduced from that table; the DNA served to infer D and trimming. Of a few hundred thousand clones detected, approximately 83% appear once; the ten largest clones hold 3.4%. Everyone who took part was roughly 18 to 95 years old, and they came from about 25 US areas.

V is TRBV30 and J is TRBJ1-6; TRBD1 matches 8 bases. This receptor was taken from a man in his fifties or sixties who had recovered from COVID-19. The specimen sequenced was PBMCs or T cells enriched from blood (not recorded which). This CDR3 reads CAFGQGRSPLHF. For the CDR3, the DNA is TGTGCCTTTGGACAGGGACGGTCACCCCTCCACTTT.